This TCR beta chain originates from a study of blood T cell repertoires in COVID-19. As for the study in general: The origin of the acute and convalescent COVID-19 samples was the United States, Italy and Spain. T cells, B-cell-depleted T cells, or PBMCs provided the cDNA or gDNA that served as material.

In the authors' methods: Amplification with reference gene primers provided the estimates of nucleated cell counts. Libraries were prepared by immunoSEQ multiplex PCR; TCRdb keeps only in-frame clonotypes and omits some of them. From that table come the V and J calls and clone size; the DNA was used to work out D and trimming. The sample shows under 300,000 clones, more than 85% of them seen only once. The CDR3 is 14 residues long. Germline loops: CDR1 SNHLY, CDR2 FYNNEI. V trimming: 7 bases; J trimming: 1 base; junction bases outside the gene matches: 3. Sequences were obtained from peripheral blood. The gene calls are TRBV2 and TRBJ2-2; 7 nucleotides agree with TRBD1. The source is a man aged 18 to 35 with active or convalescent COVID-19. The CDR3 region is CASKGQRNTGELFF. In DNA, the CDR3 is TGTGCCAGCAAGGGACAGAGGAACACCGGGGAGCTGTTTTTT.